This T cell receptor beta chain was obtained from a study of blood T cell repertoires in COVID-19. The wider study: Nucleic acid was either cDNA or gDNA, and it came from T cells, B-cell-depleted T cells, or PBMCs.

Produced via immunoSEQ multiplex PCR; TCRdb's table is partial and in-frame only. The sample records around 250,000 clones, around 87% being singletons. All enrollees were roughly 18 to 95 years old and from fewer than 30 US areas. Resolution of symptoms, clearance, or two negative PCRs was present in recovered Cohort 3 donors. The sequence derives from a woman aged 45-65 years who had recovered from COVID-19. The specimen sequenced was PBMCs or T cells enriched from blood (not recorded which).

CDR3 DNA sequence: TGTGCCAGCAGCCGAGGATCCTTTCTTGATAATTCACCCCTCCACTTT. Translated: CASSRGSFLDNSPLHF. V and J are TRBV5-4 and TRBJ1-6; no clear D gene. CDR3 length: 16 amino acids. Germline V lookup: CDR1 SGHNT, CDR2 YYREEE (reference sequence). Trimming took 4 bases from V and 5 from J, leaving 16 bases between them.